These 19 T cell receptor beta chains were sequenced from one sample in a study of shared clonotypes between healthy human individuals. The data were produced by immunoSEQ multiplex PCR, yet TCRdb's version contains in-frame clones alone and is incomplete. The sample has some 530,000 clones, 81% seen once. Sequencing input: PBMCs. The receptors stem from a woman between 35 and 50 years old in good health. Some clones in this sample may be carry-over from other donors' samples.

The chain joins TRBV27 to TRBJ1-1; D is possibly TRBD1 (5 bases). The V end lost 3 bases, the J end lost 1 base, and 6 bases lay between the germline ends. The germline V gene encodes CDR1 MNHEY and CDR2 SMNVEV (reference sequence). The CDR3 totals 13 residues. The CDR3 loop reads CASSFRANTEAFF. The CDR3 nucleotides read TGTGCCAGCAGTTTCAGGGCGAACACTGAAGCTTTCTTT.

Concerning this clone: This sample also contains other DNA sequences that code for the same CDR3. The V call is TRBV20-1, the J call TRBJ2-1; D is ambiguous. The CDR3 runs 11 residues. Germline CDR1 reads DFQATT; CDR2 reads SNEGSKA (reference sequence). V gave up 4 bases and J gave up 6 bases, with 7 bases separating them. CDR3 amino acids: CSATRPNEQFF. For the CDR3, the DNA is TGCAGTGCTACTCGACCCAATGAGCAGTTCTTC.

This chain uses TRBV10-3 with TRBJ1-2, with TRBD1 matching 7 bases. V lost 2 bases to trimming and J lost 5 bases; unmatched junction nucleotides: 5. Germline V CDR1 and CDR2: ENHRY, SYGVKD. The CDR3 contains 14 residues. CDR3 DNA sequence: TGTGCCATCAGTGAGCGGGGGACAGAATATGGCTACACCTTC. It translates to CAISERGTEYGYTF.

By share, this clone counts as medium-sized. At the DNA level, this CDR3 is encoded by other sequences in the same sample as well. The rearrangement links TRBV25-1 to TRBJ2-2; 11 bases are a match to TRBD2. The CDR3 covers 16 residues. Germline V gene data show CDR1 as MGHDK and CDR2 as SYGVNS. V shed 4 bases, J shed 6 bases, and the junction held 7 bases outside the gene matches. The CDR3: CASSGRLAGYAGELFF. The CDR3, as DNA: TGTGCCAGCAGTGGTCGACTAGCGGGATATGCCGGGGAGCTGTTTTTT.

With regard to this clone: A far more abundant clone sits one base away, making this likely a read error. The chain is built from TRBV2 and TRBJ2-2; D is unclear. CDR1 SNHLY and CDR2 FYNNEI come from the germline V gene. The CDR3 is 16 residues long. Trimming removed 3 bases at V and 3 bases at J, with 14 bases between. In DNA form, the CDR3 reads TGTGCCAGCAGTGATCGGGCACATGGGGACACCGGGGAGCTGTTTTTT. Translation gives CASSDRAHGDTGELFF.

V is TRBV27 and J is TRBJ2-2, with 14 nucleotides matching TRBD2. The germline V gene encodes CDR1 MNHEY and CDR2 SMNVEV (reference sequence). The J segment lost 4 bases and the V segment lost 4 bases, leaving 5 bases of the junction unmatched. This CDR3 comprises 17 residues. The CDR3 reads CASSSGTSGSVTGELFF. In nucleotides, the CDR3 is TGTGCCAGCAGTTCCGGGACTAGCGGGAGTGTCACCGGGGAGCTGTTTTTT.

The chain has TRBV7-2 and TRBJ1-1, with D unresolved. The CDR3 extends over 13 amino acids. Germline values: CDR1 SGHTA, CDR2 FQGNSA. The V and J ends lost 1 base and 1 base respectively, with 4 bases between them. CDR3 nucleotides: TGTGCCAGCAGCTTAGTGTGGAACACTGAAGCTTTCTTT. It is translated as CASSLVWNTEAFF.

Here the CDR3 DNA reads TGTGCCAGCAGCCAAGTCTTTGGGCAGGGTCTAGGTGGCTACACCTTC. This translates into CASSQVFGQGLGGYTF. The genes are TRBV4-2 and TRBJ1-2; perhaps TRBD1 as D (5 bases). V was clipped by 1 base and J by 7 bases, with 19 bases between them. The CDR3 is 16 residues long. The germline CDR1 and CDR2 sequences are LGHNA and YNFKEQ.

This sequence joins TRBV30 and TRBJ2-7, with a weak D call TRBD1 (5 bases). Trimming cost V 0 bases and J 3 bases, with 12 bases left between them. CDR3 length: 14 residues. CDR1 and CDR2 (germline): GTSNPN, SVGIG (reference sequence). The CDR3 coding sequence is TGTGCCTGGAGTGTTCCCAGGGCCCACTACGAGCAGTACTTC. Protein sequence: CAWSVPRAHYEQYF.

A remark on this clone: The junction shows a germline mismatch at one end, possibly a read error. The rearrangement uses TRBV7-7 and TRBJ2-1; D may match TRBD1 or TRBD2 (6 bases each). Germline-derived CDR1 and CDR2 are SSHAT and FNYEAQ (reference sequence). There are 14 residues in the CDR3. The CDR3 coding sequence is TGTGCTAGCAGCTTGGGGGCTAGCGCCAATGAGCAGTTCTTC. This encodes CASSLGASANEQFF.

The chain is built from TRBV7-6 and TRBJ2-7; maybe TRBD2 (6 bases). This CDR3 has 12 amino acids. With 5 bases removed from V and 12 bases from J, the gap between germline ends came to 17 bases. CDR1 is SGHVS, CDR2 FNYEAQ, per germline. CDR3 in amino acids: CASSLWDSKSYF. Written as DNA, the CDR3 is TGTGCCAGCAGCCTCTGGGACTCCAAATCGTACTTC.

This chain uses TRBV29-1 with TRBJ2-7; 15 bases line up with TRBD2. The CDR3 consists of 12 residues. After removal of 7 bases from V and 7 bases from J, the junction contained 2 bases not matched to a gene. Germline values: CDR1 SQVTM, CDR2 ANQGSEA. CDR3 sequence (DNA): TGCAGCGCGGGACTAGCGGGAGGTGAGCAGTACTTC. Encoded protein: CSAGLAGGEQYF.

This clone has only one observation. A far larger clone is only one base removed, so a read error is likely. The rearrangement joins TRBV10-3 to TRBJ2-1; 9 bases match TRBD2. The junction had 6 bases not matched to a gene; V was cut back by 7 bases and J by 8 bases. This CDR3 region has 13 residues. CDR1 is ENHRY, CDR2 SYGVKD, per germline. The DNA for the CDR3 is TGTGCCATCACGGCTAGCGGGATGTATGAGCAGTTCTTC. Protein: CAITASGMYEQFF.

This clone has just a few counts. A read error is likely here: a far larger clone is one base away. The chain combines TRBV29-1 with TRBJ2-7; D perhaps matches TRBD1 (6 bases). Germline CDR1 is SQVTM and CDR2 is ANQGSEA. V was cut by 5 bases and J by 2 bases, with 13 bases left in between. The CDR3 loop spans 13 amino acids. The DNA for the CDR3 is TGCAGCGTTAGGGCAGGGGTGACCTACGAGCAGTACTTC. Translation: CSVRAGVTYEQYF.

A word on this clone: A far larger clone is one nucleotide away, so this likely arose from a read error. The rearrangement links TRBV14 to TRBJ1-1; 8 bases match TRBD1. The CDR3 is 14 residues long. CDR1 SGHDN and CDR2 FVKESK come from the germline V gene. CDR3 residues: CAGSQFQGAAEAFF. As DNA, the CDR3 is TGTGCCGGCAGCCAATTCCAGGGGGCTGCTGAAGCTTTCTTT. Full variable domain (missing parts from reference TRBV14 and TRBJ1-1): EAGVTQFPSHSVIEKGQTVTLRCDPISGHDNLYWYRRVMGKEIKFLLHFVKESKQDESGMPNNRFLAERTGGTYSTLKVQPAELEDSGVYFCAGSQFQGAAEAFFGQGTRLTVV.

This clone has at least ten counts. The sample has other DNA sequences that encode this CDR3 too. V is TRBV6-4 and J is TRBJ2-1; a weak D match, TRBD2 (5 bases). Germline CDR1 reads MRHNA; CDR2 reads SNTAGT. The CDR3 length is 15 residues. V lost 0 bases and J lost 9, with 15 bases in between. CDR3 nucleotides: TGTGCCAGCAGTGACTCGAGGAATGAGGGCGGTGAGCAGTTCTTC. This sequence encodes CASSDSRNEGGEQFF.

To note about this clone: A far more abundant clone sits one base away, making this likely a read error. The genes are TRBV7-3 and TRBJ1-2; D call uncertain. Germline V gene data show CDR1 as SGHTA and CDR2 as FQGTGA. V lost 0 bases to trimming and J lost 4 bases, with 12 bases between them. There are 15 residues in the CDR3. The DNA of the CDR3 is TGTGCCAGCAGCTTAACCGTGACGTCCCTCTATGGCTACACCTTC. This encodes CASSLTVTSLYGYTF.

The chain is built from TRBV6-1 and TRBJ1-5, with unresolved D. The V end lost 3 bases, the J end lost 4 bases, and 10 bases lay between the germline ends. The CDR3 totals 14 residues. Germline V lookup: CDR1 MNHNS, CDR2 SASEGT. The CDR3 loop reads CASSETAGNQPQHF. CDR3 DNA: TGTGCCAGCAGTGAGACCGCAGGAAATCAGCCCCAGCATTTT.

The chain uses TRBV7-2 and TRBJ1-1; weak D call: TRBD1 (5 bases). Per germline, CDR1 SGHTA and CDR2 FQGNSA. Trimming stripped 2 bases from V and 4 bases from J, with 11 bases between. This CDR3 contains 14 residues. Written as DNA, the CDR3 is TGTGCCAGCAGCTTAAACCCAGGGATCACTGAAGCTTTCTTT. It is translated as CASSLNPGITEAFF.